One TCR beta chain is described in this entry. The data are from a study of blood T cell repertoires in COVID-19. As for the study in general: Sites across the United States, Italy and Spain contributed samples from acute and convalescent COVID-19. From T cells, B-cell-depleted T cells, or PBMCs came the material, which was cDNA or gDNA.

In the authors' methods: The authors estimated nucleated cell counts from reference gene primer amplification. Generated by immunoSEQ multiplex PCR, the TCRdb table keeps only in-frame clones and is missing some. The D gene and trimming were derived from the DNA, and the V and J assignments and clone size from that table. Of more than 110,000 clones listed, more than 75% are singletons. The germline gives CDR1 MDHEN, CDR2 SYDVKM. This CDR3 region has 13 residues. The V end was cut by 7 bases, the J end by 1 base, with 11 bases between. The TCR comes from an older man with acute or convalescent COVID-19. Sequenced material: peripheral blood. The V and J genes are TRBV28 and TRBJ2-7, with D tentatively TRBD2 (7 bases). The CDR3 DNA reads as TGTGCCAGCATCGGGGGGCCATCCTACGAGCAGTACTTC. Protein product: CASIGGPSYEQYF.